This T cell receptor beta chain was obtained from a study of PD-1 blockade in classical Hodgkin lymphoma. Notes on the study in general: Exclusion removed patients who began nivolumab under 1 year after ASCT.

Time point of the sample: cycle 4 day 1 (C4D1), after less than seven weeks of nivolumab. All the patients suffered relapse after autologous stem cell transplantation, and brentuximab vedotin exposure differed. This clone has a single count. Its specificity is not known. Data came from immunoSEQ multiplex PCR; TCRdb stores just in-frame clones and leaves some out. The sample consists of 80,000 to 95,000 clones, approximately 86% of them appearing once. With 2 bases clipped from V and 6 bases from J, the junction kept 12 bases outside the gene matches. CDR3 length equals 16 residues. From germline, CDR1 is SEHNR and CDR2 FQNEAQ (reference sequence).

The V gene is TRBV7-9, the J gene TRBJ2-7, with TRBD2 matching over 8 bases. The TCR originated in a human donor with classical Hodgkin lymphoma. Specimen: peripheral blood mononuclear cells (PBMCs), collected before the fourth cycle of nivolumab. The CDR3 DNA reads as TGTGCCAGCAGCTTACGCGGGGGGCTTCCCTCAGGCGAGCAGTACTTC. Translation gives CASSLRGGLPSGEQYF.